These 18 T cell receptor beta chains originate from one sample sequenced in a study of blood T cell repertoires in COVID-19. Assay: immunoSEQ multiplex PCR; the TCRdb copy retains only in-frame clones and omits some. The table includes 100,000 to 150,000 clones, around 88% detected once. Material: peripheral blood. Every receptor here comes from a human donor in a cohort sampled during active COVID-19.

V gene TRBV5-1 combines with J gene TRBJ2-5; 8 bases are a match to TRBD1. Trimming at V came to 1 base and at J to 5 bases, leaving 4 bases not matched to a gene. The CDR3 is made up of 14 amino acids. Germline values: CDR1 SGHRS, CDR2 YFSETQ. The CDR3 loop is CASSLQGAQETQYF. CDR3 nucleotides: TGCGCCAGCAGCTTGCAGGGGGCTCAGGAGACCCAGTACTTC. Drawing the rest from reference TRBV5-1 and TRBJ2-5, the complete variable domain is KAGVTQTPRYLIKTRGQQVTLSCSPISGHRSVSWYQQTPGQGLQFLFEYFSETQRNKGNFPGRFSGRQFSNSRSEMNVSTLELGDSALYLCASSLQGAQETQYFGPGTRLLVL.

This clone was recorded only once. The V call is TRBV29-1, the J call TRBJ2-7, with 7 bases matching TRBD1. V was pared by 0 bases and J by 3 bases, with 5 bases of the junction left unmatched. There are 14 residues in the CDR3. Germline-derived CDR1 and CDR2 are SQVTM and ANQGSEA. This CDR3 is CSVEDRDSNYEQYF. CDR3 DNA: TGCAGCGTTGAAGATCGGGACAGCAACTACGAGCAGTACTTC.

The J gene is TRBJ2-7, the V gene TRBV6-5, with TRBD2 identical over 9 bases. This CDR3 is built from 15 residues. From germline, CDR1 is MNHEY and CDR2 SVGAGI. V shed 9 bases, J shed 4 bases, and the junction held 13 bases outside the gene matches. CDR3 in amino acids: CASTVISGSGYEQYF. The CDR3, as DNA: TGTGCCAGTACGGTTATTAGCGGGAGTGGATACGAGCAGTACTTC.

The chain carries TRBV27 and TRBJ2-5; possibly TRBD2 for D (6 bases). Trimming removed 4 bases at V and 5 bases at J, with 20 bases between. Germline V gene data show CDR1 as MNHEY and CDR2 as SMNVEV (reference sequence). The CDR3 loop spans 16 amino acids. CDR3 region: CASSSPSAYRVETQYF. CDR3 bases: TGTGCCAGCAGTTCCCCTAGCGCCTATAGGGTGGAGACCCAGTACTTC.

The V call is TRBV12-3 or TRBV12-4, the J call TRBJ1-3; D gene ambiguous. The CDR3 has 13 amino acids. The V and J ends lost 5 bases and 0 bases respectively, with 5 bases between them. In DNA form, the CDR3 reads TGTGCCAGCAGTCTTAGCTCTGGAAACACCATATATTTT. It specifies CASSLSSGNTIYF.

This clone was picked up one time. CDR3 nucleotides: TGTGCCAGCAGCCCACTCGCGGGAGGGCCCTCAGATACGCAGTATTTT. Translating gives CASSPLAGGPSDTQYF. The V gene is TRBV7-9, the J gene TRBJ2-3, with 9 positions matching TRBD2. This CDR3 region has 16 residues. From germline, CDR1 is SEHNR and CDR2 FQNEAQ (reference sequence). The J segment lost 4 bases and the V segment lost 5 bases, leaving 10 bases of the junction unmatched. Full variable domain (rest looked up from reference TRBV7-9 and TRBJ2-3): DTGVSQNPRHKITKRGQNVTFRCDPISEHNRLYWYRQTLGQGPEFLTYFQNEAQLEKSRLLSDRFSAERPKGSFSTLEIQRTEQGDSAMYLCASSPLAGGPSDTQYFGPGTRLTVL.

The CDR3 sequence is CASSPSLQGLGNQPQHF. CDR3 DNA: TGTGCCAGCAGCCCCTCTCTGCAGGGGCTAGGCAATCAGCCCCAGCATTTT. This chain links TRBV5-5 with TRBJ1-5; D may be TRBD1 (6 bases). Germline CDR1 is SGHKS and CDR2 is YYEKEE (reference sequence). The V end was cut by 4 bases, the J end by 2 bases, with 19 bases between. CDR3 length: 17 amino acids.

This clone was counted a few times. V gene TRBV24-1 combines with J gene TRBJ1-5; D gene unclear. Germline V lookup: CDR1 KGHDR, CDR2 SFDVKD. V gave up 7 bases and J gave up 0 bases, with 6 bases separating them. CDR3 length: 13 residues. The CDR3 here is CATRAVSNQPQHF. The CDR3 DNA reads as TGTGCCACCAGGGCCGTTAGCAATCAGCCCCAGCATTTT.

Here the CDR3 DNA reads TGTGCCAGCAGTGACCGACTGTCCCCGAACACTGAAGCTTTCTTT. It codes for CASSDRLSPNTEAFF. The chain combines TRBV25-1 with TRBJ1-1; D gene ambiguous. The germline V and J ends were trimmed by 3 bases and 1 base, with 12 bases remaining between them. The CDR3 totals 15 residues. In germline, CDR1 is MGHDK, CDR2 SYGVNS.

The chain carries TRBV2 and TRBJ1-2; no clear D gene. This CDR3 spans 15 amino acids. Germline V CDR1 and CDR2: SNHLY, FYNNEI. V was cut by 4 bases and J by 1 base, with 13 bases left in between. The CDR3 protein is CASSGQDEGNYGYTF. In DNA form, the CDR3 reads TGTGCCAGCAGTGGGCAGGATGAGGGTAACTATGGCTACACCTTC.

V is TRBV6-6 and J is TRBJ1-5, with 8 bases matching TRBD1. CDR1 and CDR2 (germline): MNHNY, SVGAGI (reference sequence). Trimming removed 2 bases from V and 3 bases from J; junction bases left unmatched: 3. The CDR3 consists of 15 residues. CDR3 loop: CASSYGQGDNQPQHF. CDR3 in DNA: TGTGCCAGCAGTTACGGACAGGGTGACAATCAGCCCCAGCATTTT.

The genes are TRBV11-3 and TRBJ1-1; D gene uncertain. The length of the CDR3 is 13 residues. Between the trimmed V and J ends, which lost 1 base and 8 bases, there was a span of 11 bases. Germline CDR1 and CDR2: SGHNT and YENEEA. The CDR3 sequence: CASSLVLGSEAFF. The DNA for the CDR3 is TGTGCCAGCAGCTTAGTCTTAGGGAGCGAAGCTTTCTTT.

The V call is TRBV7-3, the J call TRBJ2-1; weak D call: TRBD2 (6 bases). Per germline, CDR1 SGHTA and CDR2 FQGTGA. Trimming took 1 base from V and 7 from J, leaving 17 bases between them. There are 16 residues in the CDR3. The CDR3 DNA reads as TGTGCCAGCAGCTTAATGGAGGGCGGGATTGGGAATGAGCAGTTCTTC. It codes for CASSLMEGGIGNEQFF.

The chain links TRBV4-3 to TRBJ1-1; 7 bases are a match to TRBD1. The length of the CDR3 is 15 residues. Germline V gene sequence: CDR1 LGHNA, CDR2 YSLEER. V trimming: 4 bases; J trimming: 6 bases; junction bases outside the gene matches: 11. CDR3 in amino acids: CASSPQTGLDPEAFF. The CDR3 DNA reads as TGCGCCAGCAGCCCCCAGACAGGGTTAGACCCTGAAGCTTTCTTT.

The genes are TRBV10-1 and TRBJ2-1, with D possibly TRBD1 on 6 matching bases. The germline CDR1 and CDR2 sequences are WNHNN and SYGVQD (reference sequence). The V end was cut by 3 bases, the J end by 3 bases, with 12 bases between. The CDR3 consists of 15 residues. The CDR3 loop reads CASSESRGLYNEQFF. In nucleotides, the CDR3 is TGCGCCAGCAGTGAATCCAGGGGCCTCTACAATGAGCAGTTCTTC.

This clone was found a few times. The chain uses TRBV28 and TRBJ2-2; 9 nucleotides match TRBD1. The CDR3 covers 15 residues. The J segment lost 7 bases and the V segment lost 6 bases, leaving 9 bases of the junction unmatched. Germline V gene sequence: CDR1 MDHEN, CDR2 SYDVKM. The CDR3 loop reads CASRTGTGLGGELFF. As DNA, the CDR3 is TGTGCCAGCAGAACCGGGACAGGGCTTGGCGGGGAGCTGTTTTTT.

In its sample, this clone was seen a few times. The gene calls are TRBV29-1 and TRBJ1-3; weak D call: TRBD1 (6 bases). Trimming left V 6 bases short and J 1 base short, with 10 bases between. Germline V gives CDR1 SQVTM, CDR2 ANQGSEA. This CDR3 contains 13 residues. The CDR3 DNA is TGCAGCGTCCTCGGACAGTCTGGAAACACCATATATTTT. It specifies CSVLGQSGNTIYF.

J is TRBJ1-1 and V is TRBV27; D is possibly TRBD1 (6 bases). V was clipped by 4 bases and J by 4 bases, with 10 bases between them. This CDR3 is built from 13 residues. CDR1 is MNHEY, CDR2 SMNVEV, per germline (reference sequence). The CDR3 DNA reads TGTGCCAGCAGTTACAGGGTTGGCACTGAAGCTTTCTTT. This gives the protein CASSYRVGTEAFF.